This T cell receptor beta chain was found in a study of radiation and T cells in renal cell carcinoma. Whole-study results and caveats: In blood, top tumor clones expanded by 2 weeks, shrinking by 4.

The CDR3 spans 12 residues. V lost 1 base and J 6 bases, leaving 6 bases between the germline ends. CDR1 and CDR2 (germline): LNHDA, SQIVND (reference sequence). Using immunoSEQ multiplex PCR, the repertoire was profiled, and TCRdb retains in-frame clones only, with some absent. The sample shows 40,000 to 50,000 clones, roughly four fifths of them seen only once. As concerns this clone: Its cognate antigen is unknown.

Time point specified: blood 4 weeks post-SBRT, at nephrectomy. As for treatment: 15 Gy SBRT to primary tumor, nephrectomy 4 weeks later. This chain links TRBV19 with TRBJ1-1, with TRBD1 as a possible D gene (5 bases). This receptor was identified in a woman aged 70-85 years with renal cell carcinoma. This sample comprised blood, obtained from a patient whose treatment included radiotherapy and nephrectomy. The CDR3 loop is CASSIGGSEAFF. The CDR3, as DNA: TGTGCCAGTAGTATAGGGGGCTCTGAAGCTTTCTTT.